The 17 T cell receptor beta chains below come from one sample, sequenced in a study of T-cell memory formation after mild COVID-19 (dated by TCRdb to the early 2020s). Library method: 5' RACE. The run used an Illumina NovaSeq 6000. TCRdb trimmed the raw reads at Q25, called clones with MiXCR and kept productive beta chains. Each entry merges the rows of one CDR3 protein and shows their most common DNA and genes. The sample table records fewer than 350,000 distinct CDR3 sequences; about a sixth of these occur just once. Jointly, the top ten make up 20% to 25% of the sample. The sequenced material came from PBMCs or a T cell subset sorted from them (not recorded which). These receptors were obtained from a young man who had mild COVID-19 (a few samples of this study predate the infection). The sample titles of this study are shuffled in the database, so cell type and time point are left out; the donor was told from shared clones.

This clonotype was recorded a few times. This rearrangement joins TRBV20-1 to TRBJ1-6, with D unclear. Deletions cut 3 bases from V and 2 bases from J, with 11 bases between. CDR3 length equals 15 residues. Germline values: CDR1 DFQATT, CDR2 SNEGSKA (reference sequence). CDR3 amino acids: CSAREGGTYNSPLHF. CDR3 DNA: TGCAGTGCTAGGGAGGGTGGGACCTATAATTCACCCCTCCACTTT.

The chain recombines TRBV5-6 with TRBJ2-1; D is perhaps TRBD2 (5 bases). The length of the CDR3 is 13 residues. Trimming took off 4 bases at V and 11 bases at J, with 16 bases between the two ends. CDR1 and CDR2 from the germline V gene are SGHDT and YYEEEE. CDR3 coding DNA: TGTGCCAGCAGCCCCGGGGTGGGTTTTCAGCAGTTCTTC. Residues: CASSPGVGFQQFF.

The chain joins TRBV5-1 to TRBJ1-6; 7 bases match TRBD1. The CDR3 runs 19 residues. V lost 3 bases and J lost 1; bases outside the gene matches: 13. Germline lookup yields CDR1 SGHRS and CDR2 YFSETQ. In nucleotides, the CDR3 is TGCGCCAGCAGCTCAGCGACAGGGCTGTTGAATTCCTATAATTCACCCCTCCACTTT. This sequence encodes CASSSATGLLNSYNSPLHF.

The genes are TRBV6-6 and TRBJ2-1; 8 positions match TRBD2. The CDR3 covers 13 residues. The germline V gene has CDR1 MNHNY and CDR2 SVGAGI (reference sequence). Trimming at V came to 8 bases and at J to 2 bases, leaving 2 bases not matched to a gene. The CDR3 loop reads CASWRGAYNEQFF. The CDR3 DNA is TGTGCCAGCTGGCGGGGGGCCTACAATGAGCAGTTCTTC.

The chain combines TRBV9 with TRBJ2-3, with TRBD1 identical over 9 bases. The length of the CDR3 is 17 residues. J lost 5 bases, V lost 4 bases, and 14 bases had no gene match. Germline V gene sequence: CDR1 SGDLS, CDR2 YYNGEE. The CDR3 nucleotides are TGTGCCAGCAGCTCCCGTCCGGGACAGGGTCTTGGAGATACGCAGTATTTT. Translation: CASSSRPGQGLGDTQYF.

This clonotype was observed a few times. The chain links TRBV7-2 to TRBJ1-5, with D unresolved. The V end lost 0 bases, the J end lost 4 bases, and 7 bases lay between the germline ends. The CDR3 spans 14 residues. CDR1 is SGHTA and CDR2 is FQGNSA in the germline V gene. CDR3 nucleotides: TGTGCCAGCAGCTTAGCGCTGGCTAATCAGCCCCAGCATTTT. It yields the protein CASSLALANQPQHF. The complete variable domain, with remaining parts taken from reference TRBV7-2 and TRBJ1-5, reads GAGVSQSPSNKVTEKGKDVELRCDPISGHTALYWYRQSLGQGLEFLIYFQGNSAPDKSGLPSDRFSAERTGGSVSTLTIQRTQQEDSAVYLCASSLALANQPQHFGDGTRLSIL.

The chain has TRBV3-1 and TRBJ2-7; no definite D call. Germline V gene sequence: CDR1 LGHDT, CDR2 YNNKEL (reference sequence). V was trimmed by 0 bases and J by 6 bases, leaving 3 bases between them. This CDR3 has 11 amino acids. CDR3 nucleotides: TGTGCCAGCAGCCAAGATGGCGAGCAGTACGTC. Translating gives CASSQDGEQYV.

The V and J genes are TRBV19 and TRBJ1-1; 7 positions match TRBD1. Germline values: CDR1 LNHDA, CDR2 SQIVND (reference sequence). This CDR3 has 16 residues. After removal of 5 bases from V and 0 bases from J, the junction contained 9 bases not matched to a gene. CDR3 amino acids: CASSPPQGRVNTEAFF. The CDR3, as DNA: TGTGCCAGTAGTCCCCCACAGGGGCGGGTGAACACTGAAGCTTTCTTT.

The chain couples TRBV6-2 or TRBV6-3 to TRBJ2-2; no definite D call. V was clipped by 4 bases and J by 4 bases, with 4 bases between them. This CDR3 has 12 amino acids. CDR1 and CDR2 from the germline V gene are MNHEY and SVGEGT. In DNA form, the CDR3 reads TGTGCCAGCAGTTCCGTCACCGGGGAGCTGTTTTTT. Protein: CASSSVTGELFF.

CDR3 amino acids: CASSSPNRADTEAFF. The CDR3, as DNA: TGTGCCAGCAGTTCCCCAAACAGGGCAGACACTGAAGCTTTCTTT. The V and J genes are TRBV12-3 or TRBV12-4 and TRBJ1-1; D may be TRBD1 (6 bases). The CDR3 has 15 amino acids. Trimming removed 4 bases from V and 3 bases from J, with 15 bases in between.

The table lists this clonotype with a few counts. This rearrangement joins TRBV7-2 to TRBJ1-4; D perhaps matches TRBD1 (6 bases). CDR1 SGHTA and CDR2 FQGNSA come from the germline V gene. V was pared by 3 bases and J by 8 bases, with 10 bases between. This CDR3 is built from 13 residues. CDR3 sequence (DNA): TGTGCCAGCAGCTTGTCGGGGGCGGAAAAACTGTTTTTT. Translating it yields CASSLSGAEKLFF.

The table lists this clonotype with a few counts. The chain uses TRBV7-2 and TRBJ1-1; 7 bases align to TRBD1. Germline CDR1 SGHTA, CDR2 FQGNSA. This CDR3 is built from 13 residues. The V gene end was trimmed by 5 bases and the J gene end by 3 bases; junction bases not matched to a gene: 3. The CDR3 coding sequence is TGTGCCAGCAGCCCGGGACAGCACACTGAAGCTTTCTTT. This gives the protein CASSPGQHTEAFF.

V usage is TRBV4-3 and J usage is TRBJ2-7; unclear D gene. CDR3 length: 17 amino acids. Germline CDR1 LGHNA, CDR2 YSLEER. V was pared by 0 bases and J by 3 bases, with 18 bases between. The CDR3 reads CASSQEVYGDMGYEQYF. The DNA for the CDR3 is TGCGCCAGCAGCCAAGAAGTCTACGGTGACATGGGCTACGAGCAGTACTTC.

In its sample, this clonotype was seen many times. CDR3 sequence: CASSSGGEQYF. The CDR3 DNA is TGCGCCAGCAGCTCGGGGGGTGAGCAGTACTTC. This chain connects TRBV4-1 to TRBJ2-7, with TRBD2 identical over 7 bases. V lost 5 bases, J lost 7 bases, and 2 bases stayed unmatched. Per the germline V gene, CDR1 is MGHRA and CDR2 is YSYEKL. This CDR3 region has 11 residues.

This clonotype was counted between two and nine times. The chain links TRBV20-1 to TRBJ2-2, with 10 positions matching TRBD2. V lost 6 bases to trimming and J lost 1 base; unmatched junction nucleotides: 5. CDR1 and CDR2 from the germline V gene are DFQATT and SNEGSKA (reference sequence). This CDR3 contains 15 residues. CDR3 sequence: CSARIAGGNTGELFF. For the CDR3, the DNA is TGCAGTGCCCGTATAGCGGGGGGGAACACCGGGGAGCTGTTTTTT.

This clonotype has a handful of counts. The CDR3 loop reads CASSSTGGSPTYEQYF. In DNA form, the CDR3 reads TGTGCCAGCAGCTCTACGGGTGGCAGTCCTACCTACGAGCAGTACTTC. This rearrangement joins TRBV11-2 to TRBJ2-7; D gene ambiguous. CDR1 is SGHAT and CDR2 is FQNNGV in the germline V gene. The CDR3 has 16 amino acids. Trimming shortened V by 4 bases and J by 2 bases, and 18 bases separated the two germline ends.

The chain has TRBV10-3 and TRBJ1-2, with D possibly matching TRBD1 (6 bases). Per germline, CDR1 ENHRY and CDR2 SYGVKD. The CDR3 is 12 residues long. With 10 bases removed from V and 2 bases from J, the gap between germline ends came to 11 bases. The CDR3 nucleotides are TGTGCCAGCGGGACACAGAACTATGGCTACACCTTC. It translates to CASGTQNYGYTF.